The 2 T cell receptor beta chains listed next were all sequenced from one sample in a study of shared clonotypes between healthy human individuals. Repertoires were generated with immunoSEQ multiplex PCR, while TCRdb's copy carries only in-frame clones and drops some. This table has roughly 2.1 million clones, about 92% appearing once. Naive CD8 populations comprised CD45RO-negative cells positively selected for CCR7, excluding terminally differentiated effector memory CD45RA+ cells. Sequencing was performed on naive CD8+ T cells from PBMCs. These TCRs come from a man younger than 35 in good health. Some clones in this sample may be carry-over from other donors' samples.

The chain links TRBV5-1 to TRBJ2-7; 9 bases map to TRBD1. CDR1 and CDR2 from the germline V gene are SGHRS and YFSETQ. V shed 7 bases and J 3 bases; nucleotides not matched to a gene: 14. The CDR3 is 16 amino acids. The CDR3 coding sequence is TGCGCCAGCTGCATTACCACCGGGACAGGGATCTACGAGCAGTACTTC. Translating it yields CASCITTGTGIYEQYF.

The V gene is TRBV25-1, the J gene TRBJ1-2; D not resolved. V lost 4 bases and J 5 bases, leaving 11 bases between the germline ends. The CDR3 spans 13 residues. Germline lookup yields CDR1 MGHDK and CDR2 SYGVNS. The chain's CDR3 is CASSGNSLYGYTF. CDR3 DNA sequence: TGTGCCAGCAGTGGTAACAGTTTATATGGCTACACCTTC.